This TCR beta chain comes out of a study of CD8 T cells in ankylosing spondylitis. MiXCR, run by TCRdb on the 5' RACE reads, gives a single entry per CDR3 protein. The repertoire holds about 90,000 distinct CDR3 sequences, with around 8.3% as singletons. This clonotype has at least ten counts. What it recognizes is unknown. General study results and limits: Roughly eight highly homologous variants formed a TCR beta motif that appeared characteristic of ankylosing spondylitis blood.

This TCR came from a male donor with ankylosing spondylitis. The specimen was blood, either unsorted or a sorted T cell fraction (not recorded which).

The CDR3 reads CASSLRLTVRTNTGELFF. In nucleotides, the CDR3 is TGTGCCAGCAGTTTAAGGTTAACGGTTCGGACGAACACCGGGGAGCTGTTTTTT. This chain links TRBV27 with TRBJ2-2; D gene ambiguous. Germline values: CDR1 MNHEY, CDR2 SMNVEV (reference sequence). V shed 2 bases and J shed 0 bases, with 16 bases lying between them. This CDR3 spans 18 amino acids.